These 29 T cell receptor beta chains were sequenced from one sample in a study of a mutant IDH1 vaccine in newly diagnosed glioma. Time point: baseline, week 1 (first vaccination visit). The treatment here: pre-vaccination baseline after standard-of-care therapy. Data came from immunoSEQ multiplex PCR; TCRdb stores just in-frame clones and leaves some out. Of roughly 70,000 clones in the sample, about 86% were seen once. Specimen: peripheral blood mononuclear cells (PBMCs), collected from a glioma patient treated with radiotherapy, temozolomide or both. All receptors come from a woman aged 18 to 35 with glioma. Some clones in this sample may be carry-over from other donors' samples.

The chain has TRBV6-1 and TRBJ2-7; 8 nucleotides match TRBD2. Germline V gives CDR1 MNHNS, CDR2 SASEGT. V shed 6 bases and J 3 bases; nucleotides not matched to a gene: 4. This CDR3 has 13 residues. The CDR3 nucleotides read TGTGCCAGCAGCGGGGGGGTATTCTACGAGCAGTACTTC. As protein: CASSGGVFYEQYF.

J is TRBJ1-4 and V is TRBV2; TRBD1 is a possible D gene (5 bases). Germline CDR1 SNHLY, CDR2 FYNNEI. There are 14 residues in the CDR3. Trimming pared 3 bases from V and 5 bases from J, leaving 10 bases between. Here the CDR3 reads CASSEGGRNEKLFF. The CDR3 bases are TGTGCCAGCAGTGAGGGGGGAAGAAATGAAAAACTGTTTTTT.

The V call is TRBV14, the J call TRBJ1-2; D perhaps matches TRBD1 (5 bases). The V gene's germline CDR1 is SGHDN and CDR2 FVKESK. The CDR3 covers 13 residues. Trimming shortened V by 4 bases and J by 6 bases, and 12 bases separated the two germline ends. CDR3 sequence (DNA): TGTGCCAGCAGCCTTACCGGGACGGATGGCTACACCTTC. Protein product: CASSLTGTDGYTF. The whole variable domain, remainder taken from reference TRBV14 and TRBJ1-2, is EAGVTQFPSHSVIEKGQTVTLRCDPISGHDNLYWYRRVMGKEIKFLLHFVKESKQDESGMPNNRFLAERTGGTYSTLKVQPAELEDSGVYFCASSLTGTDGYTFGSGTRLTVV.

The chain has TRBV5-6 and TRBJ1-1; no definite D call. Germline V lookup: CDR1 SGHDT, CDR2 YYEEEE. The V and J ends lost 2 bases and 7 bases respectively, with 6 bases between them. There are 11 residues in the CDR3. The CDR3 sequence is CASSLGLEAFF. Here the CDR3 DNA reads TGTGCCAGCAGCTTAGGGCTTGAAGCTTTCTTT. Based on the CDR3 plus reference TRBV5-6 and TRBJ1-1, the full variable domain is DAGVTQSPTHLIKTRGQQVTLRCSPKSGHDTVSWYQQALGQGPQFIFQYYEEEERQRGNFPDRFSGHQFPNYSSELNVNALLLGDSALYLCASSLGLEAFFGQGTRLTVV.

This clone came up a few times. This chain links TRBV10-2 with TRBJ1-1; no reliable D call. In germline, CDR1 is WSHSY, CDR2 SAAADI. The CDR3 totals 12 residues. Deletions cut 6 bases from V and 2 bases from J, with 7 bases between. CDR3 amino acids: CASRMGNTEAFF. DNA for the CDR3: TGCGCCAGCAGAATGGGAAACACTGAAGCTTTCTTT.

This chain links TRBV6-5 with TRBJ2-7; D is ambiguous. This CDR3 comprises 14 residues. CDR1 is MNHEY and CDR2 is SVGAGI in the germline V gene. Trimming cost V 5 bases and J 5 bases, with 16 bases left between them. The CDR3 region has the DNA TGTGCCAGCAGTCTAAACACCTTCGGGCACGAGCAGTACTTC. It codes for CASSLNTFGHEQYF.

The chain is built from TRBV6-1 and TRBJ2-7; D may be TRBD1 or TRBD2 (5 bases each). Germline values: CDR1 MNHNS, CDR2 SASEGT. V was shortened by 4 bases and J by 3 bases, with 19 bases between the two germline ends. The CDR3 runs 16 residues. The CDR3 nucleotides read TGTGCCAGCAGTGTGGGACCCGATACCGGCGGCTACGAGCAGTACTTC. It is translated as CASSVGPDTGGYEQYF.

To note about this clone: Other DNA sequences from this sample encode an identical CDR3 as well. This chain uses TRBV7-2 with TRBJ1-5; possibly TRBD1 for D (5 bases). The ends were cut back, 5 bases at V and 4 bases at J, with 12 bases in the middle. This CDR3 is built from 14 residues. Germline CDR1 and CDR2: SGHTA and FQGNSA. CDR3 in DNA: TGTGCCAGCAGCCTCGACAGCTATAATCAGCCCCAGCATTTT. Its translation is CASSLDSYNQPQHF.

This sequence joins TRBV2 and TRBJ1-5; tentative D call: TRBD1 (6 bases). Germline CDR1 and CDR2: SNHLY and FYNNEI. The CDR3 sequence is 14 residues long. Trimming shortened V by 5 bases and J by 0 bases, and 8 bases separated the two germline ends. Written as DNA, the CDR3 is TGTGCCAGCAGTAAGGACAGTAGCAATCAGCCCCAGCATTTT. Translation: CASSKDSSNQPQHF.

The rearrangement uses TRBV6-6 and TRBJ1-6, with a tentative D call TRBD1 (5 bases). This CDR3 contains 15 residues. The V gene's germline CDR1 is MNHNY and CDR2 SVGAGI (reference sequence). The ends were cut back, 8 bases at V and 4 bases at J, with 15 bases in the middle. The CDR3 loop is CASGSYRQYNSPLHF. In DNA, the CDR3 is TGTGCCAGCGGATCTTACCGACAGTATAATTCACCCCTCCACTTT.

The chain's CDR3 is CASSEFRLSNQPQHF. CDR3 coding DNA: TGTGCCAGCAGTGAGTTCAGGCTTAGCAATCAGCCCCAGCATTTT. The rearrangement links TRBV6-1 to TRBJ1-5; D unclear. From germline, CDR1 is MNHNS and CDR2 SASEGT. The CDR3 consists of 15 residues. Trimming pared 3 bases from V and 0 bases from J, leaving 9 bases between.

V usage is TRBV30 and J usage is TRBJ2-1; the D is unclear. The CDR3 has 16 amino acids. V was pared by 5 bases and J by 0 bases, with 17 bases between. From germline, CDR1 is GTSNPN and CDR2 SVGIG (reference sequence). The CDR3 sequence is CAWEARLTISYNEQFF. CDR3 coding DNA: TGTGCCTGGGAGGCTAGACTCACGATCTCCTACAATGAGCAGTTCTTC.

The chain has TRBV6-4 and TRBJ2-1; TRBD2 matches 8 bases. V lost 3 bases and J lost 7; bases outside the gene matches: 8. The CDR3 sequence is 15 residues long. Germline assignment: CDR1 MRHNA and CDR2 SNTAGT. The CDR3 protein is CASSEKAGGQNEQFF. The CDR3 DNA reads TGTGCCAGCAGTGAAAAGGCGGGGGGTCAGAATGAGCAGTTCTTC.

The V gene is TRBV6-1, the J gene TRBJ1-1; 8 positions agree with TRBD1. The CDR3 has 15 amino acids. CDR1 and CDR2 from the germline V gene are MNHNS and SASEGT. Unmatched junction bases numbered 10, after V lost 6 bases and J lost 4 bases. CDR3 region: CASSLQPGGGTEAFF. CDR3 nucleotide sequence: TGTGCCAGCAGCCTTCAGCCAGGGGGCGGCACTGAAGCTTTCTTT.

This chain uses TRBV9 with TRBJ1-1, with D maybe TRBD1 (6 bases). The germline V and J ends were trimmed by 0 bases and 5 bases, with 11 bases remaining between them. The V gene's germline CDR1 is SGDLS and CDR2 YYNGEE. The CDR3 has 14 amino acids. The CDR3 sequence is CASSVEGGRTEAFF. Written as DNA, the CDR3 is TGTGCCAGCAGCGTAGAAGGGGGTAGGACTGAAGCTTTCTTT.

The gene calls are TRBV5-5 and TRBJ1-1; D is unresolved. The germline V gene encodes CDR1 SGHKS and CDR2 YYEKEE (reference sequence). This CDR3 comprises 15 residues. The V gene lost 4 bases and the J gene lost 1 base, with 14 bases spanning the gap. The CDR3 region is CASSPDDIPNTEAFF. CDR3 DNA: TGTGCCAGCAGCCCAGATGACATACCGAACACTGAAGCTTTCTTT.

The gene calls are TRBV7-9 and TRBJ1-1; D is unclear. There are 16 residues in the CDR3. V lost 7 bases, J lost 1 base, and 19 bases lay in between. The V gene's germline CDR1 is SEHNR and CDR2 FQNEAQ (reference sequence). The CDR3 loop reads CASTSDGNRPNTEAFF. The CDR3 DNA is TGTGCCAGCACCTCGGACGGGAACAGACCGAACACTGAAGCTTTCTTT.

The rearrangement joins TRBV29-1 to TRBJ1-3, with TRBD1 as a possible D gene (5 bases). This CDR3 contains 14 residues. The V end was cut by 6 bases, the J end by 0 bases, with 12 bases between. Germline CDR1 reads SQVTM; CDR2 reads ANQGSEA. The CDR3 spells CSVGGASSGNTIYF. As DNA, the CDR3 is TGCAGCGTGGGTGGGGCGAGCTCTGGAAACACCATATATTTT.

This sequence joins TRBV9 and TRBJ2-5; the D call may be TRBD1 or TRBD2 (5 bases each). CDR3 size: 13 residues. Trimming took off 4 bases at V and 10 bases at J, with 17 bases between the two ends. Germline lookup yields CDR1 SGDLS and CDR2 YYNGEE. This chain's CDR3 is CASSTRDGWIQYF. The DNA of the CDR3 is TGTGCCAGCAGCACAAGGGACGGCTGGATCCAGTACTTC.

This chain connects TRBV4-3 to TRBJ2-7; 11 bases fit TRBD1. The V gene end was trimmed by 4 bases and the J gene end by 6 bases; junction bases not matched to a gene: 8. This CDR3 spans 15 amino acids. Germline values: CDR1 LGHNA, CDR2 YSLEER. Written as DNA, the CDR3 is TGCGCCAGCAGCCTGGGGACAGGGGGAGTGCCCGAGCAGTACTTC. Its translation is CASSLGTGGVPEQYF.

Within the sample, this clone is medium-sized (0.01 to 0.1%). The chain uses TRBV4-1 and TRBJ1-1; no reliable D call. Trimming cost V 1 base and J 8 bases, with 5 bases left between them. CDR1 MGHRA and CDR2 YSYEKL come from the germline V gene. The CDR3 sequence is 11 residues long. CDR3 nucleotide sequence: TGCGCCAGCAGCCAAGCGCGGGAAGCTTTCTTT. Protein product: CASSQAREAFF.

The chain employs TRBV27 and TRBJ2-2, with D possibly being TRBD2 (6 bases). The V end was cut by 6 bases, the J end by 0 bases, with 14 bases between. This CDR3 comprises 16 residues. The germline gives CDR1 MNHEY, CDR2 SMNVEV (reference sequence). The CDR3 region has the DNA TGTGCCAGCAGGCTCAGTGGGGGGACGAACACCGGGGAGCTGTTTTTT. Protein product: CASRLSGGTNTGELFF.

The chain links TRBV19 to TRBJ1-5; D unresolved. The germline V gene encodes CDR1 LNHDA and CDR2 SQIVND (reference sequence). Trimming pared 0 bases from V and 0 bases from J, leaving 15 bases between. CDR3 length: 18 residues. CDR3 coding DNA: TGTGCCAGTAGTATAGATTTCGGGCAGCCTTATAGCAATCAGCCCCAGCATTTT. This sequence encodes CASSIDFGQPYSNQPQHF.

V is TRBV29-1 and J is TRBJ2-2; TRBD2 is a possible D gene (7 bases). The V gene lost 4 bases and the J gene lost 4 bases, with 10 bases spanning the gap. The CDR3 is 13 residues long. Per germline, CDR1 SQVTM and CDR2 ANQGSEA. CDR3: CSVGEGGTGELFF. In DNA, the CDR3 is TGCAGCGTTGGGGAGGGGGGCACCGGGGAGCTGTTTTTT.

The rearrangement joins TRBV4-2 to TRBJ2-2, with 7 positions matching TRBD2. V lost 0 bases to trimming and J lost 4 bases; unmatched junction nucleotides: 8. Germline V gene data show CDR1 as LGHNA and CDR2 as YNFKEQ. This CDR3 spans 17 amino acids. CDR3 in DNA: TGTGCCAGCAGCCAAGATTGGGGAGGGACGGGCACCGGGGAGCTGTTTTTT. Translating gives CASSQDWGGTGTGELFF.

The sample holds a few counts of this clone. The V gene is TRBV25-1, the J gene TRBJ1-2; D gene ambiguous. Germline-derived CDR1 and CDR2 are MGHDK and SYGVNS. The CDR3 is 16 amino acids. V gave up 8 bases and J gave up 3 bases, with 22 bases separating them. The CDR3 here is CASGSSTGPLYYGYTF. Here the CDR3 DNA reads TGTGCCAGCGGCAGCTCGACGGGCCCACTCTACTATGGCTACACCTTC.

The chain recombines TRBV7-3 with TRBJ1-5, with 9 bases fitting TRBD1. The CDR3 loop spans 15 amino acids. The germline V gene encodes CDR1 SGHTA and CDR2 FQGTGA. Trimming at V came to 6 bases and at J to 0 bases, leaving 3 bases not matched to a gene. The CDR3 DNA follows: TGTGCCAGCAGTCGGGACAGGGTTAGCAATCAGCCCCAGCATTTT. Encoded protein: CASSRDRVSNQPQHF.

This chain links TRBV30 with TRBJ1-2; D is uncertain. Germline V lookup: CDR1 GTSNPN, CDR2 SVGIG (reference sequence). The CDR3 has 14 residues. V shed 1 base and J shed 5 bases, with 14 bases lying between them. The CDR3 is CAWSAFYGGYGYTF. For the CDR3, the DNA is TGTGCCTGGAGTGCCTTCTATGGCGGGTATGGCTACACCTTC.

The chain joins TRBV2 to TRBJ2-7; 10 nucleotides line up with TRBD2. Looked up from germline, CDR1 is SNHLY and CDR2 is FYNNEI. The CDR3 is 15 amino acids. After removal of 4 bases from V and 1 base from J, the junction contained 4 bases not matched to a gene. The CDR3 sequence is CASSVGAGGSYEQYF. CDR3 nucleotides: TGTGCCAGCAGTGTAGGAGCGGGGGGGTCCTACGAGCAGTACTTC.